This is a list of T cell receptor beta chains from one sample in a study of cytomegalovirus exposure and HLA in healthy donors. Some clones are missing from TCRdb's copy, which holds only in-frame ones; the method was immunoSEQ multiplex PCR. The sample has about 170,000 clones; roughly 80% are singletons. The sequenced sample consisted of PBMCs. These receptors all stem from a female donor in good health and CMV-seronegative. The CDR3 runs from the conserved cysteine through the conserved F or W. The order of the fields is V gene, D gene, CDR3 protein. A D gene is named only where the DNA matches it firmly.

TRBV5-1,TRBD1,CASSLGQGVNNEKLFF
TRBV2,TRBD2,CASRDPGLAARTSTDTQYF
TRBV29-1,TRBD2,CSVERGGIVGGYNEQFF
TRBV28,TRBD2,CASSPRTSGSNEQYF
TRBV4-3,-,CASSQDTGSYEQYF
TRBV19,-,CASSMREWGRGDNTQYF
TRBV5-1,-,CASRDSDHYNEQFF
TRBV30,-,CAWSVGGTGEQYF
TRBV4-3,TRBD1,CASSQGTGEGETQYF
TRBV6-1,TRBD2,CASVTSGRYETQYF
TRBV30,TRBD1,CAWGTGGHYGYTF
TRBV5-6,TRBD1,CASSLTGGQPQHF
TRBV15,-,CATSSTQGIGQYF
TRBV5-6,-,CASSYQRRTSSTDTQYF
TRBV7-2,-,CASSSPNRATNEKLFF
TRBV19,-,CASTIFLGPNTEAFF
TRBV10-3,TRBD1,CAISRQGAGGDTQYF
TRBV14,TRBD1,CASSHSTGYEQYF
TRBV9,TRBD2,CASSPWTSGGNEQFF
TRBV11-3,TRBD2,CASSSGDLAGVNEQFF
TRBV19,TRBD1,CASTGQVYSPLHF
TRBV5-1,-,CASSLGGGNPEQYF
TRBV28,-,CASSLYPTAYSYEQYF
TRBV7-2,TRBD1,CASSSQGQVNTEAFF
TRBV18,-,CASSPYNEKLFF
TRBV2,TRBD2,CATLDGLAGAYQETQYF